The 29 T cell receptor beta chains below come from one sample, sequenced in a study of CD8+CD57+ T cells in acquired aplastic anemia. Profiles of TCR beta VDJ and CDR3 were generated from a genomic DNA template. In TCRdb, the reads were re-called with MiXCR into one record per CDR3 protein. The sample contains approximately 270,000 distinct CDR3 sequences, about 56% of which appear only once. Sequencing was performed on sorted CD4+, CD8+, or CD8+CD57+ T cells (not recorded which) from PBMCs. The receptors here all came from a human donor with severe aplastic anemia or a healthy control (not recorded which).

The chain combines TRBV2 with TRBJ2-7; no reliable D call. V was cut by 0 bases and J by 2 bases, with 2 bases left in between. The CDR3 runs to 12 residues. CDR1 is SNHLY and CDR2 is FYNNEI in the germline V gene. CDR3 region: CASSEAAYEQYF. CDR3 bases: TGTGCCAGCAGTGAAGCAGCCTACGAGCAGTACTTC.

This clonotype has only a few counts. The rearrangement uses TRBV24-1 and TRBJ2-7; D ambiguous. Trimming stripped 3 bases from V and 6 bases from J, with 11 bases between. The length of the CDR3 is 13 residues. CDR1 is KGHDR, CDR2 SFDVKD, per germline. The CDR3 DNA reads as TGTGCCACCAGTGATGGGTCGGGCGGCGAGCAGTACTTC. Protein: CATSDGSGGEQYF.

The chain employs TRBV25-1 and TRBJ1-1, with no clear D. CDR1 MGHDK and CDR2 SYGVNS come from the germline V gene. The length of the CDR3 is 15 residues. V was pared by 2 bases and J by 0 bases, with 10 bases between. CDR3 coding DNA: TGTGCCAGCAGTGAAGGCGGCAGCTTGAACACTGAAGCTTTCTTT. Translation gives CASSEGGSLNTEAFF.

The chain has TRBV20-1 and TRBJ1-2; no clear D. Deletions cut 0 bases from V and 2 bases from J, with 7 bases between. Germline V gene lookup returns CDR1 DFQATT and CDR2 SNEGSKA (reference sequence). This CDR3 region has 13 residues. CDR3 residues: CSARDFLNYGYTF. DNA for the CDR3: TGCAGTGCTAGAGATTTCTTAAACTATGGCTACACCTTC.

This rearrangement joins TRBV20-1 to TRBJ2-5, with D possibly being TRBD1 (6 bases). The CDR3 contains 14 residues. Germline CDR1 is DFQATT and CDR2 is SNEGSKA (reference sequence). V was trimmed by 1 base and J by 7 bases, leaving 16 bases between them. This CDR3 reads CSARVQGGSGTQYF. The DNA for the CDR3 is TGCAGTGCTAGAGTACAGGGCGGAAGCGGGACCCAGTACTTC.

This clonotype was seen repeatedly, ten times or more. The chain joins TRBV20-1 to TRBJ2-3; D call uncertain. V was clipped by 5 bases and J by 2 bases, with 8 bases between them. Germline CDR1 is DFQATT and CDR2 is SNEGSKA (reference sequence). The CDR3 is 12 residues long. CDR3 bases: TGCAGTGCTGACCAGGCCACAGATACGCAGTATTTT. As protein: CSADQATDTQYF.

This clonotype has at least ten counts. This sequence joins TRBV20-1 and TRBJ1-2; possibly TRBD1 for D (5 bases). CDR1 is DFQATT, CDR2 SNEGSKA, per germline (reference sequence). V was cut by 3 bases and J by 8 bases, with 19 bases left in between. CDR3 length: 14 residues. The DNA for the CDR3 is TGCAGTGCTAGGATACCGGGACGGTCTGAAGGCTACACCTTC. As protein: CSARIPGRSEGYTF.

The chain joins TRBV7-2 to TRBJ2-7; 11 bases fit TRBD2. This CDR3 has 18 residues. The ends lost 4 bases at V and 3 bases at J; junction bases unmatched: 14. CDR1 and CDR2 (germline): SGHTA, FQGNSA. The CDR3 DNA is TGTGCCAGCAGCTCCGGGGGACTAGCGGAAACTGGGGTCTACGAGCAGTACTTC. Protein sequence: CASSSGGLAETGVYEQYF.

As concerns this clonotype: A read error may account for a junction end that differs from germline. J is TRBJ1-2 and V is TRBV7-7, with a tentative D call TRBD1 (6 bases). Germline-derived CDR1 and CDR2 are SSHAT and FNYEAQ (reference sequence). The CDR3 spans 13 residues. Written as DNA, the CDR3 is TGTGCTAGCAGCTTAAGGGGGACCTATGACTACACCTTC. Translating it yields CASSLRGTYDYTF.

In DNA form, the CDR3 reads TGTGCCAGCAGCCAAGGCGCCGGGACAGTAGAAAAACTGTTTTTT. This sequence encodes CASSQGAGTVEKLFF. The J gene is TRBJ1-4, the V gene TRBV4-2; TRBD1 matches 7 bases. This CDR3 spans 15 amino acids. After removal of 1 base from V and 8 bases from J, the junction contained 7 bases not matched to a gene. CDR1 and CDR2 (germline): LGHNA, YNFKEQ.

The V and J genes are TRBV5-1 and TRBJ2-5; 9 bases line up with TRBD1. V trimming: 3 bases; J trimming: 2 bases; junction bases outside the gene matches: 8. The CDR3 runs 16 residues. CDR1 is SGHRS and CDR2 is YFSETQ in the germline V gene. The CDR3: CASSSGQGRRQETQYF. The CDR3 DNA reads TGCGCCAGCAGCTCCGGACAGGGGCGCAGGCAAGAGACCCAGTACTTC.

This clonotype was seen ten or more times. The chain links TRBV20-1 to TRBJ1-2; a weak D match, TRBD1 (5 bases). Germline-derived CDR1 and CDR2 are DFQATT and SNEGSKA (reference sequence). The CDR3 consists of 14 residues. The V gene lost 5 bases and the J gene lost 0 bases, with 13 bases spanning the gap. In DNA, the CDR3 is TGCAGTGCTTTATCCCAGGACACTAACTATGGCTACACCTTC. Translated: CSALSQDTNYGYTF.

This clonotype appeared many times. This chain uses TRBV5-1 with TRBJ2-7, with 9 bases lining up with TRBD1. This CDR3 comprises 14 residues. With 0 bases clipped from V and 6 bases from J, the junction kept 4 bases outside the gene matches. Germline values: CDR1 SGHRS, CDR2 YFSETQ. For the CDR3, the DNA is TGCGCCAGCAGCTTGGAAACAGGGGGCTCCGAGCAGTACTTC. It codes for CASSLETGGSEQYF.

This sequence joins TRBV29-1 and TRBJ2-7; D is unclear. V was trimmed by 4 bases and J by 2 bases, leaving 12 bases between them. This CDR3 is built from 13 residues. Germline-derived CDR1 and CDR2 are SQVTM and ANQGSEA. The CDR3, as DNA: TGCAGCGTTGGCAAGGCCTCCACCTACGAGCAGTACTTC. This sequence encodes CSVGKASTYEQYF.

A word on this clonotype: Compared with germline, one end of the junction differs, possibly owing to a read error. This chain joins TRBV5-1 and TRBJ1-4; D remains ambiguous. The germline V gene has CDR1 SGHRS and CDR2 YFSETQ. There are 14 residues in the CDR3. The CDR3 DNA follows: TGTGCCAGCAGCTTTGACGGAACTAATGAAAAACTGTTTTTT. Protein product: CASSFDGTNEKLFF.

About this clonotype: No conserved phenylalanine or tryptophan is present at the end of the CDR3, so a read error is the likely explanation. No DNA is shown, since the ends of the CDR3 on it are uncertain; the CDR3 is the one TCRdb lists. The chain combines TRBV10-3 with TRBJ2-5; whether TRBD1, the table's D call, matches the DNA was not checked. The CDR3 length is 14 residues, termini included. The germline V gene has CDR1 ENHRY and CDR2 SYGVKD. CDR3: CAISRDSSTETQHL.

This chain connects TRBV7-9 to TRBJ1-6; tentative D call: TRBD1 (5 bases). V shed 2 bases and J shed 5 bases, with 10 bases lying between them. This CDR3 is built from 15 residues. Germline CDR1 SEHNR, CDR2 FQNEAQ (reference sequence). CDR3 residues: CASSLRGMNNSPLHF. The CDR3 bases are TGTGCCAGCAGCTTAAGGGGAATGAATAATTCACCCCTCCACTTT. The full variable domain, in which reference TRBV7-9 and TRBJ1-6 provide the parts outside the CDR3, is DTGVSQNPRHKITKRGQNVTFRCDPISEHNRLYWYRQTLGQGPEFLTYFQNEAQLEKSRLLSDRFSAERPKGSFSTLEIQRTEQGDSAMYLCASSLRGMNNSPLHFGNGTRLTVT.

This chain connects TRBV7-8 to TRBJ1-6, with 9 bases fitting TRBD1. V was pared by 5 bases and J by 8 bases, with 7 bases of the junction left unmatched. CDR3 length: 15 amino acids. Germline V gene data show CDR1 as SGHVS and CDR2 as FQNEAQ. The CDR3 here is CASSLQQGADSPLHF. CDR3 coding DNA: TGTGCCAGCAGCCTACAACAGGGGGCCGATTCACCCCTCCACTTT.

This clonotype was counted ten times or more. The chain joins TRBV29-1 to TRBJ2-5; TRBD2 aligns across 12 bases. The CDR3 has 16 residues. The V segment lost 8 bases and the J segment 4 bases; nucleotides outside the gene matches: 14. Germline loops: CDR1 SQVTM, CDR2 ANQGSEA. DNA for the CDR3: TGCAGCTTAGGTCGTCGACTAGCGGGGGAAGGAGAGACCCAGTACTTC. Protein: CSLGRRLAGEGETQYF.

The J gene is TRBJ2-7, the V gene TRBV20-1; D gene unclear. In germline, CDR1 is DFQATT, CDR2 SNEGSKA (reference sequence). The CDR3 contains 15 residues. Trimming removed 3 bases at V and 1 base at J, with 16 bases between. DNA of the CDR3: TGCAGTGCTAGTAGCCCCGTTTCCGGGTCCTACGAGCAGTACTTC. This encodes CSASSPVSGSYEQYF.

Comments on this clonotype: One junction end does not reproduce the germline sequence, and a read error may be involved. J is TRBJ2-5 and V is TRBV10-3, with D possibly matching TRBD1 (6 bases). This CDR3 has 14 residues. Germline V gene sequence: CDR1 ENHRY, CDR2 SYGVKD. In DNA form, the CDR3 reads TGTGCCATGAGTGACCGGGACAACCAAGAGACCCAGTACTTC. Encoded protein: CAMSDRDNQETQYF.

The CDR3 DNA sequence: TGTGCCAGCAGTCATAGACAGGTGTATGGCTACACCTTC. As protein: CASSHRQVYGYTF. V and J are TRBV14 and TRBJ1-2; perhaps TRBD1 as D (6 bases). Trimming cost V 6 bases and J 5 bases, with 13 bases left between them. Germline V gene lookup returns CDR1 SGHDN and CDR2 FVKESK. The CDR3 extends over 13 amino acids.

This clonotype was seen more than once but under ten times. The genes are TRBV6-6 and TRBJ2-7; unclear D gene. Germline lookup yields CDR1 MNHNY and CDR2 SVGAGI (reference sequence). Trimming took off 6 bases at V and 3 bases at J, with 12 bases between the two ends. CDR3 length equals 13 residues. CDR3 amino acids: CASSPVRDYEQYF. The CDR3 nucleotides read TGTGCCAGCAGCCCCGTAAGAGACTACGAGCAGTACTTC.

CDR3 loop: CASSVASGLTYNEQFF. For the CDR3, the DNA is TGTGCCAGCAGCGTGGCTAGCGGGCTAACCTACAATGAGCAGTTCTTC. V usage is TRBV9 and J usage is TRBJ2-1; TRBD2 matches at 8 bases. Germline V gene data show CDR1 as SGDLS and CDR2 as YYNGEE. The CDR3 runs to 16 residues. Trimming at V came to 2 bases and at J to 2 bases, leaving 6 bases not matched to a gene.

CDR3 nucleotide sequence: TGCGCCAGCACCCAACCTCCCGGGACTAGCGGGGGTTACGAGCAGTACTTC. Translating it yields CASTQPPGTSGGYEQYF. The chain employs TRBV5-1 and TRBJ2-7; 14 bases agree with TRBD2. This CDR3 is 17 amino acids long. The germline V gene has CDR1 SGHRS and CDR2 YFSETQ. V gave up 6 bases and J gave up 4 bases; unmatched junction bases: 12.

About this clonotype: Because it lacks the conserved phenylalanine or tryptophan at the end, this CDR3 is likely a read error. No DNA is shown, since the ends of the CDR3 on it are uncertain; the CDR3 is the one TCRdb lists. The genes are TRBV29-1 and TRBJ2-7. The CDR3 numbers 9 amino acids, ends counted. The V gene's germline CDR1 is SQVTM and CDR2 ANQGSEA. This chain's CDR3 is CSVGGLGGT.

Ten or more counts support this clonotype. The V call is TRBV7-3, the J call TRBJ1-1; D is undetermined. The CDR3 is made up of 13 amino acids. Germline assignment: CDR1 SGHTA and CDR2 FQGTGA. V gave up 4 bases and J gave up 1 base, with 7 bases separating them. This CDR3 is CASSSQQNTEAFF. CDR3 DNA sequence: TGTGCCAGCAGCTCACAACAGAACACTGAAGCTTTCTTT.

The rearrangement joins TRBV7-6 to TRBJ1-6, with D possibly being TRBD1 (6 bases). Germline values: CDR1 SGHVS, CDR2 FNYEAQ. Trimming took 8 bases from V and 6 from J, leaving 17 bases between them. The CDR3 runs to 15 residues. CDR3 residues: CASEREGGLNSPLHF. CDR3 sequence (DNA): TGTGCCAGCGAGCGCGAGGGGGGTCTTAATTCACCCCTCCACTTT. The variable domain in full, with the rest retrieved from reference TRBV7-6 and TRBJ1-6, is GAGVSQSPRYKVTKRGQDVALRCDPISGHVSLYWYRQALGQGPEFLTYFNYEAQQDKSGLPNDRFSAERPEGSISTLTIQRTEQRDSAMYRCASEREGGLNSPLHFGNGTRLTVT.

This clonotype was counted between two and nine times. The chain carries TRBV7-6 and TRBJ2-7; D ambiguous. This CDR3 has 13 amino acids. V shed 4 bases and J shed 6 bases, with 13 bases lying between them. CDR1 is SGHVS and CDR2 is FNYEAQ in the germline V gene. CDR3 region: CASSYSTFSEQYF. The CDR3 region has the DNA TGTGCCAGCAGCTACTCAACTTTTAGCGAGCAGTACTTC.